This TCR beta chain was sequenced in a study of a mutant IDH1 vaccine in newly diagnosed glioma. Overall study: Vaccination started 4-6 weeks after radiotherapy alone, or with temozolomide cycles.

Method: immunoSEQ multiplex PCR; TCRdb's copy keeps in-frame clones and lacks some. The table has about 56,000 clones, 60% to 80% seen once. Trimming shortened V by 6 bases and J by 5 bases, and 19 bases separated the two germline ends. The CDR3 extends over 15 amino acids. CDR1 and CDR2 from the germline V gene are MNHNS and SASEGT. Time point defined: week 47, end of study. Alongside topical imiquimod, each dose of vaccine comprised 300 ug of mutant IDH1 20-mer peptide. Comment on this clone: Antigen unknown.

The chain is built from TRBV6-1 and TRBJ1-1, with D possibly matching TRBD1 (6 bases). The sequence came from a man in his fifties or sixties with glioma. The input for sequencing was PBMCs, taken from a glioma patient whose treatment included an IDH1 peptide vaccine. CDR3 coding DNA: TGTGCCAGCAGCGCCCTTGGGGGCTCTTATACTGAAGCTTTCTTT. Amino acid sequence: CASSALGGSYTEAFF.